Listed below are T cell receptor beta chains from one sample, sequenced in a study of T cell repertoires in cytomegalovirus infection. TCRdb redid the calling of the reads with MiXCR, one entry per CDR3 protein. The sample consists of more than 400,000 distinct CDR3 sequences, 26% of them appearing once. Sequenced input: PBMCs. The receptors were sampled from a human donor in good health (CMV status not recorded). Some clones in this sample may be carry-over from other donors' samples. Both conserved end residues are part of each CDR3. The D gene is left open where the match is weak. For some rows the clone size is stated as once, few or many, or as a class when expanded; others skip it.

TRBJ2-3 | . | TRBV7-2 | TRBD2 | TGTGCCAGCAGCCCCCGGTTGTGGCGGGAGGGTACAGATACGCAGTATTTT | CASSPRLWREGTDTQYF
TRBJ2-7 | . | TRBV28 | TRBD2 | TGTGCCAGCGCCCCCCCCGGCGGGAGCTCCTACGAGCAGTACTTC | CASAPPGGSSYEQYF
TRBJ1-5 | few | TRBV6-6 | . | TGTGCCAGCAGTCACCCGGGGGAGGGACAGCCCCAGCATTTT | CASSHPGEGQPQHF
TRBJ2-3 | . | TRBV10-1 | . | TGCGCCAGCAGTGGGGGACGTGAGAGCACAGATACGCAGTATTTT | CASSGGRESTDTQYF
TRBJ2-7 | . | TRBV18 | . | TGTGCCAGCTCACCACGCTCTCAGGGACTCCACGAGCAGTACTTC | CASSPRSQGLHEQYF
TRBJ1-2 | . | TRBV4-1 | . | TGCGCCAGCAGCCAAGATGAGGGTAGTAGCTATGGCTACACCTTC | CASSQDEGSSYGYTF
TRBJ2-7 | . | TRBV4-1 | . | TGCGCCAGCAGCCAAGGCGACGAGCAGTACTTC | CASSQGDEQYF
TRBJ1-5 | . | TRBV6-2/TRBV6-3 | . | TGTGCCAGCAGCTCGGGGTCCAACAAGCAGCCCCAGCATTTT | CASSSGSNKQPQHF
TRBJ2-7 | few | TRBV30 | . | TGTGCCTGGAGTCCCCGAAGGCGGGAAAGCTCCTACGAGCAGTACTTC | CAWSPRRRESSYEQYF
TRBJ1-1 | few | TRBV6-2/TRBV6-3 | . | TGTGCCAGCAGTCCCCAACCGACAAAGTTGAACACTGAAGCTTTCTTT | CASSPQPTKLNTEAFF
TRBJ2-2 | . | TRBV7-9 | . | TGTGCCAGCAGTCCCACGGGGGATTGGAACACCGGGGAGCTGTTTTTT | CASSPTGDWNTGELFF
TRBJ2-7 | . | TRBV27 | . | TGTGCCAGCAGTTTATCCCTGACTGGCACCTACGAGCAGTACTTC | CASSLSLTGTYEQYF
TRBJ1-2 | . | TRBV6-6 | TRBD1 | TGTGCCAGCAGTTATCAGGGGGGCTATGGCTACACCTTC | CASSYQGGYGYTF
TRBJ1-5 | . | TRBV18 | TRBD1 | TGTGCCAGCTCCCTTGGACAGGATCAGCCCCAGCATTTT | CASSLGQDQPQHF
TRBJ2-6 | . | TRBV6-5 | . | TGTGCCACCACCAGGGGAACCTCTGGGGCCAACGTCCTGACTTTC | CATTRGTSGANVLTF
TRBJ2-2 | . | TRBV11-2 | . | TGTGCCAGCAGCTTCCGACTCCCGGGGGCGACGAACACCGGGGAGCTGTTTTTT | CASSFRLPGATNTGELFF
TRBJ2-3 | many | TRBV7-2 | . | TGTGCCAGCAGCGAAACCGTCCTAGCGTTCACAGATACGCAGTATTTT | CASSETVLAFTDTQYF
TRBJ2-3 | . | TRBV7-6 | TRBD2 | TGTGCCAGCAGCGAACTAGCGCCAGGAGATACGCAGTATTTT | CASSELAPGDTQYF
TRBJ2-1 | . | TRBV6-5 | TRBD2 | TGTGCCAGCAGCGAACTAGCGGGAGGGCTCAATGAGCAGTTCTTC | CASSELAGGLNEQFF
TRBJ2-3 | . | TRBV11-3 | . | TGTGCCAGCAGCTTGTATCGGGCGGGAACTAGGGGGACAGATACGCAGTATTTT | CASSLYRAGTRGTDTQYF
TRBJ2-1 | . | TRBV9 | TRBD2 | TGTGCCAGCAGCGAGGGGACTAGCGGGAGGGCCCACAATGAGCAGTTCTTC | CASSEGTSGRAHNEQFF
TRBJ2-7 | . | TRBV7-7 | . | TGTGCCAGCAGCCCCGACCGATTCTCCTACGAGCAGTACTTC | CASSPDRFSYEQYF
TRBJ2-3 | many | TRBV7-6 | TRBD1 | TGTGCCAGCAGCTTAGATTTCTACGGGACAGGGATAGGGACTAGCACAGATACGCAGTATTTT | CASSLDFYGTGIGTSTDTQYF
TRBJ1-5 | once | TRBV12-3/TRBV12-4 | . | TGTGCCAGCAGTCCCTCTTCTCAGCCCCAGCATTTT | CASSPSSQPQHF
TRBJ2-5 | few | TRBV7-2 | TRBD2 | TGTGCCAGCAGCTTAACGGCTAGCGGGAGGCAAGAGACCCAGTACTTC | CASSLTASGRQETQYF
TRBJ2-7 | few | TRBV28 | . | TGTGCCAGCTTTGGGTGGGCGCGGGAGCAGTACTTC | CASFGWAREQYF
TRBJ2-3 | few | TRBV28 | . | TGTGCCAGCACCATTACCCCAGATACGCAGTATTTT | CASTITPDTQYF
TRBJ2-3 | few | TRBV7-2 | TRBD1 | TGTGCCAGCAGCTTAGGTCCAGGGGGCCCCACAGATACGCAGTATTTT | CASSLGPGGPTDTQYF
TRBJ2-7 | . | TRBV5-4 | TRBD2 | TGTGCCAGCAGCTTTGGTACGGGAGGACCCTCCTACGAGCAGTACTTC | CASSFGTGGPSYEQYF
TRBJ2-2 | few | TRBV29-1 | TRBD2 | TGCAGCGTTGGGGACGGGAGGGATGTTACCGGGGAGCTGTTTTTT | CSVGDGRDVTGELFF
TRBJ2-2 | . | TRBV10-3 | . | TGTGCCATCAGCAGATTCACCGGGGAGCTGTTTTTT | CAISRFTGELFF
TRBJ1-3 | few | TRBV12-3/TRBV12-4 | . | TGTGCCAGCAGTTTAGCGGGGTCGGAGGCTGGAAACACCATATATTTT | CASSLAGSEAGNTIYF
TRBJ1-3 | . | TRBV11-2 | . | TGTGCCAGCAGCCGCCGTGGACTTATAGCCGGAAACACCATATATTTT | CASSRRGLIAGNTIYF
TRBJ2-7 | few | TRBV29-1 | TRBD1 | TGCAGCGTTGAAGGACAGGGCCACGAGCAGTACTTC | CSVEGQGHEQYF
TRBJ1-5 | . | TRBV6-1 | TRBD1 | TGTGCCAGCAGTGAACTCAGGGGGCCCAATCAGCCCCAGCATTTT | CASSELRGPNQPQHF
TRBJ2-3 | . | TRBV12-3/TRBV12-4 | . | TGTGCCAGCAGTTTTTCACAGGGAACAGATACGCAGTATTTT | CASSFSQGTDTQYF
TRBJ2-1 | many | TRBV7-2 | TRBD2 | TGTGCCAGCAGCTTAGGCGGGGGTTACAATGAGCAGTTCTTC | CASSLGGGYNEQFF
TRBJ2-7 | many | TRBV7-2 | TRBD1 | TGTGCCAGCAGCCTACTCCCGGGACAGGGCCACGAGCAGTACTTC | CASSLLPGQGHEQYF
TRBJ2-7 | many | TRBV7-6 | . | TGTGCCAGCAGCTTTACGGGGCATCCGGGTCCCTACGAGCAGTACTTC | CASSFTGHPGPYEQYF
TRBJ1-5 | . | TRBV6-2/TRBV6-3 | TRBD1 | TGTGCCAGCAGTTACTGGGACACAGGGGGCAATCAGCCCCAGCATTTT | CASSYWDTGGNQPQHF
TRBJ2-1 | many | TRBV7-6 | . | TGTGCCAGCAGCTCCGGACAGAAGTGGTATGAGCAGTTCTTC | CASSSGQKWYEQFF
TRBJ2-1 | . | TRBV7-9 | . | TGTGCCAGCAGCTTAGGGGGCAGGGGAGCCTACAATGAGCAGTTCTTC | CASSLGGRGAYNEQFF
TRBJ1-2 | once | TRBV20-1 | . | TGCAGTGCTGACCCAGACGGCATCCGCTTTGGCTACACCTTC | CSADPDGIRFGYTF
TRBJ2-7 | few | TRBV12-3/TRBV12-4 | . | TGTGCCAGCAGACTACAGGGTTTAGGGTACGAGCAGTACTTC | CASRLQGLGYEQYF
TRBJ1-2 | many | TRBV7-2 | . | TGTGCCAGCAGCTTGGCAGAAGGTAGTTATGGCTACACCTTC | CASSLAEGSYGYTF
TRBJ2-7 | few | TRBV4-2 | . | TGTGCCAGCAGCCAAGATTTGAGGCAGCCTACAGACTCCTACGAGCAGTACTTC | CASSQDLRQPTDSYEQYF
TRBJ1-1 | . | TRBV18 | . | TGTGCCAGCTCACTCAGGTTTGGGAACACTGAAGCTTTCTTT | CASSLRFGNTEAFF
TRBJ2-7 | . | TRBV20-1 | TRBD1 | TGCAGTGCCATAGACAGGGGGTACGAGCAGTACTTC | CSAIDRGYEQYF
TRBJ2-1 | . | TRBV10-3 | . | TGTGCCATCAAGGAGACTACTAGTATGAGTGAGCAGTTCTTC | CAIKETTSMSEQFF
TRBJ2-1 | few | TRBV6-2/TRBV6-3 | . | TGTGCCAGCAGCCTTCCTCAGGCGGGATCCTACAATGAGCAGTTCTTC | CASSLPQAGSYNEQFF
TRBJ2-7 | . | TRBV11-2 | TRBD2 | TGTGCCAGCAGCTCCAGCGCCAGCGGGAGGGCCTCCTACGAGCAGTACTTC | CASSSSASGRASYEQYF
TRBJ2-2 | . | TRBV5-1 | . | TGCGCCAGCAGCTTGCAGCTGGGGCATGCCGGGGAGCTGTTTTTT | CASSLQLGHAGELFF
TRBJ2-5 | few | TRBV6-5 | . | TGTGCCAGCAGTTACTCGCCTTTTTCCAGGGGGGATGAGACCCAGTACTTC | CASSYSPFSRGDETQYF
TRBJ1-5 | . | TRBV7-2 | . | TGTGCCAGCAGCCAACAGGGTACCCATGAGCCCCAGCATTTT | CASSQQGTHEPQHF